Here is one T cell receptor beta chain with its context. The data were taken from a study of blood T cell repertoires in COVID-19. Study-wide context: Samples taken during acute and convalescent COVID-19 were collected in the United States, Italy and Spain.

This CDR3 contains 16 residues. Germline CDR1 and CDR2: KGHSH and LQKENI. V lost 4 bases to trimming and J lost 6 bases; unmatched junction nucleotides: 15. Authors' analysis steps: The assay estimated nucleated cells by amplifying reference gene primers. The assay was immunoSEQ multiplex PCR, and TCRdb's table has in-frame clones only and misses some. For V, J and clone size, that table is used; D and trimming come from the DNA. The profile shows about 180,000 clones, approximately 80% of them singletons. Patients from Seattle were sampled longitudinally, starting during active infection. The sequence was collected from a woman aged 40 to 55 with COVID-19, enrolled during active disease. The sample consisted of peripheral blood. The chain has TRBV18 and TRBJ2-7; 7 bases map to TRBD1. CDR3 sequence (DNA): TGTGCCAGCTCACTTCGACAGGGCGTATTTGTCTCCGAGCAGTACTTC. This translates into CASSLRQGVFVSEQYF.